This TCR beta chain was identified in a study of blood T cells in healthy people across ages. General observations from the study: Diversity estimated from one million T cells was considered an underestimate.

A second PCR, run for about 7 to 11 cycles, used a sample-barcoded 5' primer plus a J-beta primer mix. A template-switch adaptor that had 12 random nucleotides put a tag on each cDNA molecule. TCRdb ran MiXCR on the 5' RACE reads and lists one entry per CDR3 protein. This sample has hundreds of thousands of distinct CDR3 sequences, with 45% to 65% found just once. With regard to this clonotype: Its target is unknown.

The CDR3 totals 15 residues. V was shortened by 0 bases and J by 2 bases, with 11 bases between the two germline ends. In germline, CDR1 is SGHRS, CDR2 YFSETQ. Total RNA, at least 6 micrograms per sample, was extracted from PBMCs. This TCR came from a man aged 60-69 years in good health. Sequenced input: blood. This chain uses TRBV5-1 with TRBJ2-5; D unresolved. CDR3 DNA: TGCGCCAGCAGCTTGGCCCCATTGGGTCAAGAGACCCAGTACTTC. This translates into CASSLAPLGQETQYF.